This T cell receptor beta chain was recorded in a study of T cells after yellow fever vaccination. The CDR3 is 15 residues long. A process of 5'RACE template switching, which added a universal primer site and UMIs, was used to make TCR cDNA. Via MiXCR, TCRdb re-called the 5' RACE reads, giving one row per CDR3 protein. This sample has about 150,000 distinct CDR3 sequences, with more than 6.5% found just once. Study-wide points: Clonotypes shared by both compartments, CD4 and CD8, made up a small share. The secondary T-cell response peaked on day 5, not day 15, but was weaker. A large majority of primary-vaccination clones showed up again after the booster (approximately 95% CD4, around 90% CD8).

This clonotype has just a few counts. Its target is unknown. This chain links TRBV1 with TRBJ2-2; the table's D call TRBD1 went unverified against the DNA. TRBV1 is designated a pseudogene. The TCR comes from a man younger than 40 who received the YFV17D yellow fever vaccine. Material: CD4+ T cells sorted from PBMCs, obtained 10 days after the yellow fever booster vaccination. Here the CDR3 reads CTSSHLGCVTGELFF. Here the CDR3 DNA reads TGCACCAGCAGCCACCTAGGGTGCGTTACCGGGGAGCTGTTTTTT.